These T cell receptor beta chains were read from a single sample in a study of T cells in localized non-small cell lung cancer. This table comes from immunoSEQ multiplex PCR, and its TCRdb copy is limited to in-frame clones, with some not included. The top ten clones hold around 10% of a sample with about 1,100 clones, around 25% of them seen once. Source: normal lung tissue next to the tumor, taken before any cancer treatment. These receptors originate from a female donor aged 60 or older with stage I lung adenocarcinoma. Both conserved end residues are part of each CDR3. D genes are given only for firm matches. Clone size appears in some rows only: once, few, many, or a class for an expanded clone.

clone_size,j_call,d_call,v_call,cdr3_aa,cdr3_nt
few,TRBJ2-5,TRBD2,TRBV6-8,CASSSGTSGETQYF,TGTGCCAGCAGTTCTGGGACTAGCGGGGAGACCCAGTACTTC
NA,TRBJ1-1,NA,TRBV11-3,CASSLGGSNTEAFF,TGTGCCAGCAGCTTAGGTGGGTCCAACACTGAAGCTTTCTTT
few,TRBJ1-6,NA,TRBV6-8,CAISKHREVISPLHF,TGTGCCATCAGTAAACACAGGGAGGTAATCTCACCCCTCCACTTT
few,TRBJ1-4,NA,TRBV6-8,CASSPAGHYNEKLFF,TGTGCCAGCAGTCCAGCGGGGCATTATAATGAAAAACTGTTTTTT
NA,TRBJ2-7,TRBD1,TRBV30,CAWSGPGQGSFSSYEQYF,TGTGCCTGGAGTGGGCCGGGACAGGGAAGTTTTAGCTCCTACGAGCAGTACTTC
few,TRBJ2-5,NA,TRBV28,CASSSMAGRETQYF,TGTGCCAGCAGTTCCATGGCAGGCCGAGAGACCCAGTACTTC
medium-sized,TRBJ1-5,TRBD1,TRBV11-3,CASSPGGARNQPQHF,TGTGCCAGCAGCCCAGGGGGGGCTCGCAATCAGCCCCAGCATTTT
NA,TRBJ2-5,NA,TRBV6-8,CASESSGQETQYF,TGTGCCAGTGAGAGTAGCGGACAAGAGACCCAGTACTTC
few,TRBJ1-4,NA,TRBV6-8,CASSYLDLSGEKLFF,TGTGCCAGCAGTTACTTGGATCTCTCCGGGGAAAAACTGTTTTTT
NA,TRBJ1-2,NA,TRBV19,CASSIDGGDYGYTF,TGTGCCAGTAGTATAGACGGCGGTGACTATGGCTACACCTTC
NA,TRBJ1-2,NA,TRBV18,CASSPSTQGSVNYGYTF,TGTGCCAGCTCACCATCGACCCAGGGGTCGGTAAACTATGGCTACACCTTC
large,TRBJ2-7,NA,TRBV6-8,CASGPQGPYEQYF,TGTGCCAGCGGCCCCCAGGGGCCCTACGAGCAGTACTTC
large,TRBJ2-7,TRBD1,TRBV6-8,CAISVDRAEQYF,TGTGCCATCAGCGTGGACAGGGCCGAGCAGTACTTC
NA,TRBJ2-2,NA,TRBV18,CASSPQGTKNTGELFF,TGTGCCAGCTCACCGCAAGGAACAAAGAACACCGGGGAGCTGTTTTTT
few,TRBJ1-3,TRBD1,TRBV2,CASSVGQGSAIGNTIYF,TGTGCCAGCAGTGTCGGACAGGGATCGGCAATTGGAAACACCATATATTTT
NA,TRBJ1-3,NA,TRBV30,CAWKRRVGQKLSGNTIYF,TGTGCCTGGAAGCGGAGGGTAGGACAGAAGCTCTCTGGAAACACCATATATTTT